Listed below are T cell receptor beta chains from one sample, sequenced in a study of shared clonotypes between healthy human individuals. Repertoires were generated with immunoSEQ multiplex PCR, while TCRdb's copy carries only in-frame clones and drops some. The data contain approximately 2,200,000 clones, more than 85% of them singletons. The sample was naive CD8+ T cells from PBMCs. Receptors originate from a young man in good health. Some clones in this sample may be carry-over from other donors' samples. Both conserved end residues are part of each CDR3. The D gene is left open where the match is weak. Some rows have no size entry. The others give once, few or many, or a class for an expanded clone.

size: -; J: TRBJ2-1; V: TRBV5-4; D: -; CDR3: CASSLLQNEQFF; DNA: TGTGCCAGCAGCTTGCTACAGAATGAGCAGTTCTTC
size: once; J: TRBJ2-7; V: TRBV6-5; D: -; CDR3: CASTGDAAYEQYF; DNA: TGTGCCAGCACCGGGGATGCGGCCTACGAGCAGTACTTC
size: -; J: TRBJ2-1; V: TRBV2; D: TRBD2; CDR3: CASSAPGTSGRSDEQFF; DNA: TGTGCCAGCAGTGCCCCCGGGACTAGCGGGAGGTCGGATGAGCAGTTCTTC
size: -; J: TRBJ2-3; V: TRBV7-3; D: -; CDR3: CASSLIGGEGTDTQYF; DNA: TGTGCCAGCAGCTTAATCGGGGGAGAGGGAACAGATACGCAGTATTTT
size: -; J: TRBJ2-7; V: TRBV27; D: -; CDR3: CASSLFSDLQEQYF; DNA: TGTGCCAGCAGTTTATTCTCCGACCTGCAAGAGCAGTACTTC
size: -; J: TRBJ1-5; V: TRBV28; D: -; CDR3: CASRNDRYSNQPQHF; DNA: TGTGCCAGCAGAAACGACAGATATAGCAATCAGCCCCAGCATTTT
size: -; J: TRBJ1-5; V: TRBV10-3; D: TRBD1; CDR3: CAIGTGSQPQHF; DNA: TGTGCCATAGGGACAGGGAGTCAGCCCCAGCATTTT
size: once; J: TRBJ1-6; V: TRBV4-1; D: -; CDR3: CASSQDHTVSSYNSPLHF; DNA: TGCGCCAGCAGCCAAGACCACACCGTCAGCTCCTATAATTCACCCCTCCACTTT
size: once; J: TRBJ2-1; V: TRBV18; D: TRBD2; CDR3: CASSPPGLAGVLNEQFF; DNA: TGTGCCAGCTCACCGCCGGGACTAGCGGGAGTGTTGAATGAGCAGTTCTTC
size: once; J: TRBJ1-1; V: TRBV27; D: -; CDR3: CASSLFLETVNTEAFF; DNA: TGTGCCAGCAGTTTATTTTTGGAGACAGTGAACACTGAAGCTTTCTTT
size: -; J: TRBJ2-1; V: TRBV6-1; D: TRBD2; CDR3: CASSEHLASGSHEQFF; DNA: TGTGCCAGCAGTGAACATTTGGCTAGCGGGAGTCATGAGCAGTTCTTC
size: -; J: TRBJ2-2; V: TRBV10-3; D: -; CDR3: CAISESENTGELFF; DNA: TGTGCCATCAGTGAGTCAGAGAACACCGGGGAGCTGTTTTTT
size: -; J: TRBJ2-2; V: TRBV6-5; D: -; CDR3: CASRGYSSGGELFF; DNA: TGTGCCAGCAGAGGGTACAGCTCAGGAGGGGAGCTGTTTTTT
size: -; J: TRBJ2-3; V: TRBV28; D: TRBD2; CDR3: CASSLAGGIDTQYF; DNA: TGTGCCAGCAGTTTAGCGGGAGGGATAGATACGCAGTATTTT
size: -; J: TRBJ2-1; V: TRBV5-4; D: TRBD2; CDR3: CASSRTSGSYNEQFF; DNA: TGTGCCAGCAGCCGGACTAGCGGCTCCTACAATGAGCAGTTCTTC
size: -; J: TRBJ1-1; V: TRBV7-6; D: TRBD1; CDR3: CASSPRRGTEAFF; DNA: TGTGCCAGCAGCCCCCGCAGGGGGACTGAAGCTTTCTTT
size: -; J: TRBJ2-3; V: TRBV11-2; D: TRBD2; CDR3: CASSPGLAVTDTQYF; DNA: TGTGCCAGCAGCCCAGGACTAGCGGTTACAGATACGCAGTATTTT
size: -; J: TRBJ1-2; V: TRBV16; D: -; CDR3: CASSQSVAGYGYTF; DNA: TGTGCCAGCAGCCAATCGGTCGCAGGCTATGGCTACACCTTC